This is a list of T cell receptor beta chains from one sample in a study of CD8 T cells in ankylosing spondylitis. MiXCR, applied by TCRdb to the 5' RACE reads, yields one record per CDR3 protein. This table holds roughly 670,000 distinct CDR3 sequences, around 17% found once. Sequencing used blood, either unsorted or a sorted T cell fraction (not recorded which). The receptors derive from a male donor with ankylosing spondylitis. Both conserved end residues are part of each CDR3. The D gene is left open where the match is weak. Not all rows give a size; the values are once, few, many and, for expanded clones, a class.

CDR3 length | J gene | V gene | D gene | clone size | CDR3 DNA | CDR3 protein
16 | TRBJ2-4 | TRBV20-1 | NA | NA | TGCTGTGCTAGGGCCCAGGGGGAGGAAGCCAAAAACATTCAGTACTTC | CCARAQGEEAKNIQYF
16 | TRBJ1-5 | TRBV6-1 | NA | NA | TGTGCCAGCAGTGAAGTGGTGCGGCAGGGAGGTCAGCCCCAGCATTTT | CASSEVVRQGGQPQHF
13 | TRBJ1-2 | TRBV9 | NA | NA | TGTGCCAGCAGCCCCCGCTTGGGTGAGGGCTACACCTTC | CASSPRLGEGYTF
14 | TRBJ2-3 | TRBV5-1 | TRBD2 | few | TGCGCCAGTAATATAGCGGGGGACACAGATACGCAGTATTTT | CASNIAGDTDTQYF
17 | TRBJ2-2 | TRBV6-2/TRBV6-3 | TRBD1 | few | TGTGCCAGCAGTTATAGACGACAGGGTCGGGACACCGGGGAGCTGTTTTTT | CASSYRRQGRDTGELFF
15 | TRBJ1-3 | TRBV10-3 | NA | NA | TGTGCCATCAGTGACAGACTGGGCTCTGGAAACACCATATATTTT | CAISDRLGSGNTIYF
15 | TRBJ2-2 | TRBV5-5 | TRBD1 | few | TGTGCCAGCAGCACGTGGACAGGGGACACCGGGGAGCTGTTTTTT | CASSTWTGDTGELFF
14 | TRBJ2-7 | TRBV11-3 | NA | few | TGTGCCAGCAGCTTTCAGGGTTGGGATCGGCGGCAGTACTTC | CASSFQGWDRRQYF
14 | TRBJ2-5 | TRBV7-6 | NA | NA | TGTGCCAGCAGCTTAGGGGTCTTCCAAGAGACCCAGTACTTC | CASSLGVFQETQYF
14 | TRBJ2-6 | TRBV28 | NA | few | TGTGCCAGCAGTTTTCCCACTGGGGCCAACGTCCTGACTTTC | CASSFPTGANVLTF
16 | TRBJ1-5 | TRBV7-2 | NA | NA | TGTGCCAGCAGCTTAGGGCATCGGGGTAGCAATCAGCCCCAGCATTTT | CASSLGHRGSNQPQHF
16 | TRBJ1-5 | TRBV6-1 | TRBD1 | few | TGTGCCAGCAGTCCCGGGACAGGGCTTGTCAATCAGCCCCAGCATTTT | CASSPGTGLVNQPQHF
14 | TRBJ2-2 | TRBV20-1 | NA | NA | TGCAGTGCCCAGGACCAGCGAAACACCGGGGAGCTGTTTTTT | CSAQDQRNTGELFF
14 | TRBJ1-1 | TRBV12-3/TRBV12-4 | NA | many | TGTGCCAGCAGTTTCTGGGGGGTGGGCACTGAAGCTTTCTTT | CASSFWGVGTEAFF
18 | TRBJ2-1 | TRBV9 | TRBD1 | NA | TGTGCCAGCAGCGCCCGGGATCCGGGACAGCTACCCTACAATGAGCAGTTCTTC | CASSARDPGQLPYNEQFF
14 | TRBJ1-2 | TRBV7-9 | NA | few | TGTGCCAGCAGCCCTGTCGAGGGTAACTATGGCTACACCTTC | CASSPVEGNYGYTF
17 | TRBJ1-5 | TRBV4-1 | TRBD1 | NA | TGCGCCAGCAGCCAAGACCCTCAGGGGGAGATAGGTCAGCCCCAGCATTTT | CASSQDPQGEIGQPQHF
17 | TRBJ2-2 | TRBV12-3/TRBV12-4 | TRBD2 | once | TGTGCCAGCAGTGATCCGACTAGCGGGGGGGCCCGCGGGGAGCTGTTTTTT | CASSDPTSGGARGELFF
15 | TRBJ2-3 | TRBV7-3 | TRBD2 | NA | TGTGCCAGCAGCCGAGACGGGAGGGCTGCAGATACGCAGTATTTT | CASSRDGRAADTQYF
15 | TRBJ2-1 | TRBV29-1 | TRBD2 | few | TGCAGCGTTACCCATCGCGGGGGGGCCACCGATGAGCAGTTCTTC | CSVTHRGGATDEQFF
15 | TRBJ1-1 | TRBV29-1 | NA | NA | TGCAGCGTTGAAGATTGGGAGGGAAGTGGGACTGAAGCTTTCTTT | CSVEDWEGSGTEAFF
14 | TRBJ1-5 | TRBV20-1 | TRBD1 | NA | TGCAGTGCTAGAGTGGGGACAGGGGGGACGCCCCAGCATTTT | CSARVGTGGTPQHF
13 | TRBJ1-5 | TRBV20-1 | NA | NA | TGCAGTGGTTTTGTGGGGACCAATCAGCCCCAGCATTTT | CSGFVGTNQPQHF
14 | TRBJ2-3 | TRBV5-1 | NA | NA | TGCGCCAGCAGCTCCGGGACGGCCCCAGATACGCAGTATTTT | CASSSGTAPDTQYF